Each of the 23 T cell receptor beta chains below was sequenced from the same sample in a study of Graves' ophthalmopathy and Graves' hyperthyroidism. Using RNA transcripts, the TCR beta CDR3 regions were amplified. Following a first-round RT-PCR that used HTBI primers, a second-round multiplex PCR was carried out. TCRdb re-called the multiplex PCR reads through MiXCR, storing one row per CDR3 protein. The sample shows nearly 400,000 distinct CDR3 sequences, approximately 20% of them seen only once. The material sequenced was peripheral blood. All receptors derive from a woman in her late teens or twenties with Graves' ophthalmopathy.

This clonotype was recorded at least ten times. The chain uses TRBV6-2 or TRBV6-3 and TRBJ2-5; D uncertain. The germline V and J ends were trimmed by 7 bases and 5 bases, with 20 bases remaining between them. CDR1 and CDR2 (germline): MNHEY, SVGEGT. This CDR3 spans 15 amino acids. CDR3 amino acids: CASKNQRASRETQYF. The DNA of the CDR3 is TGTGCCAGCAAAAATCAAAGGGCGTCTCGGGAGACCCAGTACTTC.

This clonotype was counted ten times or more. This rearrangement joins TRBV28 to TRBJ1-1; 8 bases are shared with TRBD1. Germline loops: CDR1 MDHEN, CDR2 SYDVKM. With V trimmed by 6 bases and J by 7 bases, 4 bases remained unmatched. The CDR3 is 12 residues long. CDR3 in DNA: TGTGCCAGCAGGAACAGGGGGTTTGAAGCTTTCTTT. Translated, it gives CASRNRGFEAFF. Complete variable domain (other parts from reference TRBV28 and TRBJ1-1): DVKVTQSSRYLVKRTGEKVFLECVQDMDHENMFWYRQDPGLGLRLIYFSYDVKMKEKGDIPEGYSVSREKKERFSLILESASTNQTSMYLCASRNRGFEAFFGQGTRLTVV.

This clonotype was counted at least ten times. The chain recombines TRBV4-3 with TRBJ1-6, with 7 bases matching TRBD1. Germline V gives CDR1 LGHNA, CDR2 YSLEER. With 0 bases clipped from V and 10 bases from J, the junction kept 9 bases outside the gene matches. CDR3 size: 16 residues. The CDR3 loop is CASSQESGRGESPLHF. The DNA of the CDR3 is TGCGCCAGCAGCCAAGAGTCTGGCAGGGGGGAGTCACCCCTCCACTTT.

This clonotype was observed at least ten times. One end of the junction fails to match germline, which may point to a read error. The CDR3 spells CASSRVFIAGVEETRYF. The CDR3 DNA reads TGTGCCAGCAGCCGGGTGTTTATAGCGGGAGTTGAAGAGACCCGGTACTTC. This rearrangement joins TRBV6-2 or TRBV6-3 to TRBJ2-5; 9 positions match TRBD2. CDR3 size: 17 residues. The germline V gene encodes CDR1 MNHEY and CDR2 SVGEGT.

This clonotype was seen at least ten times. This chain joins TRBV10-1 and TRBJ1-6; 8 bases align to TRBD1. The CDR3 is made up of 18 amino acids. V gave up 4 bases and J gave up 6 bases; unmatched junction bases: 14. Germline V lookup: CDR1 WNHNN, CDR2 SYGVQD (reference sequence). The CDR3 bases are TGCGCCAGCAGTGCCCCGTCCGGACAGGGTGAGGGTAATTCACCCCTCCACTTT. This translates into CASSAPSGQGEGNSPLHF.

This clonotype came up many times. The gene calls are TRBV12-3 or TRBV12-4 and TRBJ1-2, with TRBD1 identical over 7 bases. Germline trimming cut 2 bases from V and 4 bases from J; bases unmatched to any gene: 4. The CDR3 consists of 14 residues. CDR3 protein: CASSLTGTVYGYTF. CDR3 coding DNA: TGTGCCAGCAGTTTAACCGGGACAGTCTATGGCTACACCTTC.

In this sample, this clonotype turned up many times. The chain couples TRBV28 to TRBJ1-1; D uncertain. The CDR3 is made up of 13 amino acids. V was clipped by 4 bases and J by 1 base, with 7 bases between them. Germline V CDR1 and CDR2: MDHEN, SYDVKM. The CDR3 nucleotides are TGTGCCAGCAGTTCGTTTGAGAACACTGAAGCTTTCTTT. This sequence encodes CASSSFENTEAFF. The whole variable domain, remainder taken from reference TRBV28 and TRBJ1-1, is DVKVTQSSRYLVKRTGEKVFLECVQDMDHENMFWYRQDPGLGLRLIYFSYDVKMKEKGDIPEGYSVSREKKERFSLILESASTNQTSMYLCASSSFENTEAFFGQGTRLTVV.

This clonotype appeared many times. The genes are TRBV7-9 and TRBJ2-7; 8 positions agree with TRBD1. Losses at the gene ends were 1 base for V and 3 bases for J; bases not matched to a gene: 5. CDR1 and CDR2 from the germline V gene are SEHNR and FQNEAQ (reference sequence). The CDR3 loop spans 15 amino acids. The CDR3, as DNA: TGTGCCAGCAGCTTAGGGGGCGGACAGGGCTACGAGCAGTACTTC. Translating it yields CASSLGGGQGYEQYF.

This clonotype was detected ten times or more. CDR3 protein: CSVGGADGYTF. The CDR3 DNA reads as TGCAGCGTTGGGGGGGCGGATGGCTACACCTTC. This rearrangement joins TRBV29-1 to TRBJ1-2; possible D gene TRBD1, 6 bases. CDR3 length: 11 residues. In germline, CDR1 is SQVTM, CDR2 ANQGSEA. Trimming cost V 4 bases and J 6 bases, with 9 bases left between them.

This clonotype has more than one count but fewer than ten. The rearrangement uses TRBV6-2 or TRBV6-3 and TRBJ2-7; D might be TRBD1 or TRBD2, each matching 5 bases. Per the germline V gene, CDR1 is MNHEY and CDR2 is SVGEGT. CDR3 size: 13 residues. The V end was cut by 6 bases, the J end by 2 bases, with 11 bases between. DNA for the CDR3: TGTGCCAGCAGAAACCCGGGACCCTACGAGCAGTACTTC. Amino acids: CASRNPGPYEQYF.

At least ten counts were recorded for this clonotype. This chain connects TRBV20-1 to TRBJ1-5; D perhaps matches TRBD1 (6 bases). Trimming removed 3 bases from V and 0 bases from J, with 18 bases in between. The CDR3 loop spans 17 amino acids. Germline V gene sequence: CDR1 DFQATT, CDR2 SNEGSKA (reference sequence). The CDR3 nucleotides read TGCAGTGCTAGGTCGACGAGGGGGTATGCTAGCAATCAGCCCCAGCATTTT. Protein sequence: CSARSTRGYASNQPQHF.

The CDR3 loop is CASSFNVLTSETQYF. The CDR3 DNA reads TGTGCCAGCAGCTTCAACGTTCTGACTTCGGAGACCCAGTACTTC. This chain connects TRBV13 to TRBJ2-5; D gene unclear. Germline CDR1 and CDR2: PRHDT and FYEKMQ (reference sequence). CDR3 length: 15 amino acids. V was cut by 3 bases and J by 5 bases, with 16 bases left in between. Looking up the rest from reference TRBV13 and TRBJ2-5 gives the full variable domain: AAGVIQSPRHLIKEKRETATLKCYPIPRHDTVYWYQQGPGQDPQFLISFYEKMQSDKGSIPDRFSAQQFSDYHSELNMSSLELGDSALYFCASSFNVLTSETQYFGPGTRLLVL.

This clonotype occurred many times. V gene TRBV6-2 or TRBV6-3 combines with J gene TRBJ2-7; 9 positions agree with TRBD1. The germline V gene has CDR1 MNHEY and CDR2 SVGEGT. V lost 5 bases to trimming and J lost 5 bases; unmatched junction nucleotides: 10. The CDR3 covers 15 residues. The CDR3 DNA is TGTGCCAGCAGTCACCCGGACAGGGGAGCAAACGAGCAGTACTTC. Translation gives CASSHPDRGANEQYF.

This clonotype was seen many times. The chain has TRBV30 and TRBJ2-6; D ambiguous. V lost 4 bases and J 4 bases, leaving 11 bases between the germline ends. The CDR3 loop spans 14 amino acids. Germline CDR1 is GTSNPN and CDR2 is SVGIG (reference sequence). The CDR3 nucleotides read TGTGCCTGGAATTTAATAGGGGGGGCCAACGTCCTGACTTTC. Its protein is CAWNLIGGANVLTF.

CDR3 coding DNA: TGTGCCAGCAGCCAAGCAGGACTGAGAGCGGGAGGCAACGAGCAGTACTTC. Encoded protein: CASSQAGLRAGGNEQYF. V usage is TRBV4-2 and J usage is TRBJ2-7; 9 bases are a match to TRBD2. V shed 1 base, J shed 5 bases, and the junction held 12 bases outside the gene matches. In germline, CDR1 is LGHNA, CDR2 YNFKEQ. CDR3 length: 17 residues.

This clonotype appeared a single time. The CDR3 DNA is TGTGCCAGCTCAGCAAATCGGGACAGGGGCGAGTACTTC. Translated, it gives CASSANRDRGEYF. This sequence joins TRBV18 and TRBJ2-7; 10 bases line up with TRBD1. The ends lost 5 bases at V and 11 bases at J; junction bases unmatched: 9. The CDR3 sequence is 13 residues long. Germline V lookup: CDR1 KGHSH, CDR2 LQKENI.

This clonotype was found many times. The chain carries TRBV6-2 or TRBV6-3 and TRBJ1-5; no clear D. The CDR3 consists of 15 residues. From germline, CDR1 is MNHEY and CDR2 SVGEGT. The V end was cut by 6 bases, the J end by 0 bases, with 12 bases between. CDR3 coding DNA: TGTGCCAGCAGGAGGACGCCCTATAGCAATCAGCCCCAGCATTTT. Protein: CASRRTPYSNQPQHF.

The sample holds many counts of this clonotype. The genes are TRBV28 and TRBJ2-2; TRBD2 aligns across 7 bases. CDR1 and CDR2 (germline): MDHEN, SYDVKM. The junction had 7 bases not matched to a gene; V was cut back by 8 bases and J by 7 bases. This CDR3 is built from 13 residues. The DNA for the CDR3 is TGTGCCAGCTTTCTAGCGGTAGGCGGGGAGCTGTTTTTT. Its protein product is CASFLAVGGELFF.

In its sample, this clonotype was seen many times. The CDR3: CASHRGGIFPGEQYF. DNA for the CDR3: TGTGCCAGCCACCGAGGGGGGATTTTTCCGGGCGAGCAGTACTTC. This chain links TRBV6-2 or TRBV6-3 with TRBJ2-7; possibly TRBD1 or TRBD2 for D (6 bases each). The CDR3 spans 15 residues. V shed 8 bases and J shed 6 bases, with 23 bases lying between them. Germline loops: CDR1 MNHEY, CDR2 SVGEGT.

There are many counts of this clonotype. The V call is TRBV7-3, the J call TRBJ2-7; D is perhaps TRBD1 or TRBD2 (6 bases each). The CDR3 has 16 amino acids. Looked up from germline, CDR1 is SGHTA and CDR2 is FQGTGA. The V and J ends lost 3 bases and 0 bases respectively, with 15 bases between them. The CDR3 DNA reads TGTGCCAGCAGCTTGTCGGGGGCTAGCAGCTCCTACGAGCAGTACTTC. It specifies CASSLSGASSSYEQYF.

The sample holds many counts of this clonotype. The V call is TRBV6-9, the J call TRBJ1-1, with TRBD1 as a possible D gene (6 bases). Deletions cut 7 bases from V and 1 base from J, with 13 bases between. The CDR3 has 14 amino acids. CDR1 and CDR2 (germline): MNHGY, SVAAGI. CDR3 coding DNA: TGTGCCAGCAAGCGGACAGCCAAGAACACTGAAGCTTTCTTT. Its translation is CASKRTAKNTEAFF.

The rearrangement uses TRBV12-3 or TRBV12-4 and TRBJ1-6; a possible D gene is TRBD1 (6 bases). This CDR3 comprises 13 residues. V lost 6 bases and J 9 bases, leaving 12 bases between the germline ends. The CDR3 region has the DNA TGTGCCAGCAGCTCCGGGGGCAGTTCACCCCTCCACTTT. As protein: CASSSGGSSPLHF.

This clonotype was detected ten times or more. V and J are TRBV11-2 and TRBJ1-1, with TRBD1 as a possible D gene (6 bases). Germline V gene sequence: CDR1 SGHAT, CDR2 FQNNGV. With 8 bases removed from V and 3 bases from J, the gap between germline ends came to 19 bases. The CDR3 has 15 amino acids. CDR3 DNA sequence: TGTGCCAGCCGCCGGATAGGCAGGGGAGACACTGAAGCTTTCTTT. As protein: CASRRIGRGDTEAFF.